These T cell receptor beta chains were read from a single sample in a study of blood T cell repertoires in COVID-19. This table comes from immunoSEQ multiplex PCR, and its TCRdb copy is limited to in-frame clones, with some not included. Among 140,000 to 150,000 clones listed, about 87% were seen once. The sequenced material came from peripheral blood. The receptors shown here come from a human donor in a cohort sampled during active COVID-19. CDR3s include the opening cysteine and the closing phenylalanine or tryptophan. The order of the fields is clone size, D gene, J gene, V gene, CDR3 DNA, CDR3 protein. A D gene is named only where the DNA matches it firmly. The listing skips clone size in some rows; elsewhere it reads once, few, many or a size class.

clone size: few
D gene: .
J gene: TRBJ1-6
V gene: TRBV7-3
CDR3 DNA: TGTGCCAGCAGCTTAAGCCCACGACAGGCTCCTAATTCACCCCTCCACTTT
CDR3 protein: CASSLSPRQAPNSPLHF

clone size: .
D gene: TRBD1
J gene: TRBJ2-5
V gene: TRBV19
CDR3 DNA: TGTGCCAGTAGTCAGGGGGCTCGAGAGACCCAGTACTTC
CDR3 protein: CASSQGARETQYF

clone size: .
D gene: .
J gene: TRBJ2-7
V gene: TRBV7-2
CDR3 DNA: TGTGCCAGCAGCTTGGGACACCAGTCCTACGAGCAGTACTTC
CDR3 protein: CASSLGHQSYEQYF

clone size: .
D gene: .
J gene: TRBJ2-1
V gene: TRBV5-4
CDR3 DNA: TGTGCCAGCAGCTCCCCCGGGACAAATTGGAATGAGCAGTTCTTC
CDR3 protein: CASSSPGTNWNEQFF

clone size: .
D gene: TRBD1
J gene: TRBJ2-2
V gene: TRBV28
CDR3 DNA: TGTGCCACCGGACAGGGGGGGATCACCGGGGAGCTGTTTTTT
CDR3 protein: CATGQGGITGELFF

clone size: .
D gene: TRBD2
J gene: TRBJ2-1
V gene: TRBV7-2
CDR3 DNA: TGTGCCAGCAGCTTAGCAGCTAGCGGGGTTCACAATGAGCAGTTCTTC
CDR3 protein: CASSLAASGVHNEQFF

clone size: large
D gene: .
J gene: TRBJ1-2
V gene: TRBV29-1
CDR3 DNA: TGCAGCGTTGAAGAGTGGGCAGGGGACTATGGCTACACCTTC
CDR3 protein: CSVEEWAGDYGYTF

clone size: .
D gene: .
J gene: TRBJ1-1
V gene: TRBV7-9
CDR3 DNA: TGTGCCAGCAGCTTGGGCTTGTCTGAAGCTTTCTTT
CDR3 protein: CASSLGLSEAFF

clone size: .
D gene: TRBD2
J gene: TRBJ2-3
V gene: TRBV4-3
CDR3 DNA: TGCGCCAGCAGCCATCTATCCCTTAGCGGGGGCACAGATACGCAGTATTTT
CDR3 protein: CASSHLSLSGGTDTQYF

clone size: once
D gene: TRBD2
J gene: TRBJ2-1
V gene: TRBV9
CDR3 DNA: TGTGCCAGCAGCCCTAGCGGGACCTACAATGAGCAGTTCTTC
CDR3 protein: CASSPSGTYNEQFF

clone size: .
D gene: .
J gene: TRBJ1-2
V gene: TRBV20-1
CDR3 DNA: TGCAGTGCTCCACTAGACTATGGCTACACCTTC
CDR3 protein: CSAPLDYGYTF

clone size: .
D gene: .
J gene: TRBJ1-2
V gene: TRBV7-6
CDR3 DNA: TGTGCCAGCAGCGGCGAGGCTAGGGGTATCGATGGCTACACCTTC
CDR3 protein: CASSGEARGIDGYTF

clone size: .
D gene: .
J gene: TRBJ1-2
V gene: TRBV12-3/TRBV12-4
CDR3 DNA: TGTGCCAGCAGCCCTACAGGGTCCTATGGCTACACCTTC
CDR3 protein: CASSPTGSYGYTF

clone size: .
D gene: TRBD2
J gene: TRBJ2-1
V gene: TRBV7-2
CDR3 DNA: TGTGCCAGCAGCTTAGCTGCGGGGGGTGGCAATGAGCAGTTCTTC
CDR3 protein: CASSLAAGGGNEQFF

clone size: .
D gene: .
J gene: TRBJ2-1
V gene: TRBV14
CDR3 DNA: TGTGCCAGCAGCCAAGATGGGGGGAGCTCCTACAATGAGCAGTTCTTC
CDR3 protein: CASSQDGGSSYNEQFF

clone size: .
D gene: .
J gene: TRBJ2-1
V gene: TRBV7-8
CDR3 DNA: TGTGCCAGCAGCCAACTCCCAGGTATTGAGCAGTTCTTC
CDR3 protein: CASSQLPGIEQFF

clone size: .
D gene: TRBD2
J gene: TRBJ2-5
V gene: TRBV14
CDR3 DNA: TGTGCCAGCAGCCAGAGGTTAGCGGGAGTCCTAAAAGAGACCCAGTACTTC
CDR3 protein: CASSQRLAGVLKETQYF

clone size: .
D gene: .
J gene: TRBJ1-3
V gene: TRBV19
CDR3 DNA: TGTGCCAGTAGTTCGGACAGCAGCTCTGGAAACACCATATATTTT
CDR3 protein: CASSSDSSSGNTIYF

clone size: .
D gene: TRBD2
J gene: TRBJ2-3
V gene: TRBV5-6
CDR3 DNA: TGTGCCAGCAGCTTTCTAGCGGGGGTCACAGATACGCAGTATTTT
CDR3 protein: CASSFLAGVTDTQYF

clone size: .
D gene: TRBD2
J gene: TRBJ2-1
V gene: TRBV19
CDR3 DNA: TGTGCCAGTAGTATTACCTCCCGAGCAGCGGGGGGCAACAATGAGCAGTTCTTC
CDR3 protein: CASSITSRAAGGNNEQFF

clone size: .
D gene: .
J gene: TRBJ2-2
V gene: TRBV10-3
CDR3 DNA: TGTGCCATCGGGGCAGGGAACACCGGGGAGCTGTTTTTT
CDR3 protein: CAIGAGNTGELFF

clone size: .
D gene: .
J gene: TRBJ1-1
V gene: TRBV16
CDR3 DNA: TGTGCCAGCAGCCAAAAGAGGGATACTGAAGCTTTCTTT
CDR3 protein: CASSQKRDTEAFF

clone size: few
D gene: .
J gene: TRBJ2-2
V gene: TRBV20-1
CDR3 DNA: TGCAGTGCTAGTGGGGGCCAGGGGCACGGGGAGCTGTTTTTT
CDR3 protein: CSASGGQGHGELFF

clone size: .
D gene: .
J gene: TRBJ1-5
V gene: TRBV30
CDR3 DNA: TGTGCCTGGAGCGGGACAAACGGGGATCAGCCCCAGCATTTT
CDR3 protein: CAWSGTNGDQPQHF

clone size: once
D gene: TRBD1
J gene: TRBJ1-6
V gene: TRBV27
CDR3 DNA: TGTGCCAGCAGGACAGGGGAATATAATTCACCCCTCCACTTT
CDR3 protein: CASRTGEYNSPLHF

clone size: .
D gene: TRBD1
J gene: TRBJ1-3
V gene: TRBV6-6
CDR3 DNA: TGTGCCAGCAGTGATACAGGGGCCGGAAACACCATATATTTT
CDR3 protein: CASSDTGAGNTIYF

clone size: .
D gene: .
J gene: TRBJ1-6
V gene: TRBV27
CDR3 DNA: TGTGCCACCCGGGGGGGAGGACTGTATAATTCACCCCTCCACTTT
CDR3 protein: CATRGGGLYNSPLHF

clone size: .
D gene: TRBD1
J gene: TRBJ1-2
V gene: TRBV6-6
CDR3 DNA: TGTGCCAGCAGATCTGTCACAGGGGACTATGGCTACACCTTC
CDR3 protein: CASRSVTGDYGYTF

clone size: .
D gene: TRBD1
J gene: TRBJ1-2
V gene: TRBV6-5
CDR3 DNA: TGTGCCAGCAGTTCATCGGGACAGGTCCTCTATGGCTACACCTTC
CDR3 protein: CASSSSGQVLYGYTF

clone size: once
D gene: .
J gene: TRBJ1-5
V gene: TRBV19
CDR3 DNA: TGTGCCAGTAGTCAAAAGCTGGGCAATCAGCCCCAGCATTTT
CDR3 protein: CASSQKLGNQPQHF

clone size: .
D gene: .
J gene: TRBJ1-1
V gene: TRBV11-2
CDR3 DNA: TGTGCCAGCAGCTTAGGACAGGCCATGAACACTGAAGCTTTCTTT
CDR3 protein: CASSLGQAMNTEAFF

clone size: .
D gene: TRBD2
J gene: TRBJ2-1
V gene: TRBV7-2
CDR3 DNA: TGTGCCAGCAGCCAATCGAGGGGACTAGCGGGAAACAATGAGCAGTTCTTC
CDR3 protein: CASSQSRGLAGNNEQFF

clone size: .
D gene: .
J gene: TRBJ2-7
V gene: TRBV7-8
CDR3 DNA: TGTGCCAGCAGCGCGGTGGCCTACGAGCAGTACTTC
CDR3 protein: CASSAVAYEQYF

clone size: few
D gene: TRBD1
J gene: TRBJ1-2
V gene: TRBV19
CDR3 DNA: TGTGCCAGTAAACCCACAGGGGGTCGTGGCTACACCTTC
CDR3 protein: CASKPTGGRGYTF

clone size: .
D gene: TRBD2
J gene: TRBJ2-1
V gene: TRBV7-9
CDR3 DNA: TGTGCCAGCAGCTTTAGCGGGAGTGGCAATGAGCAGTTCTTC
CDR3 protein: CASSFSGSGNEQFF

clone size: .
D gene: .
J gene: TRBJ1-2
V gene: TRBV25-1
CDR3 DNA: TGTGCCAGCAGTACTGGGGGCGCAACCAATGGCTACACCTTC
CDR3 protein: CASSTGGATNGYTF

clone size: .
D gene: .
J gene: TRBJ1-5
V gene: TRBV10-3
CDR3 DNA: TGTGCCATCAGTGAGTCGGCTCAGCCCCAGCATTTT
CDR3 protein: CAISESAQPQHF

clone size: .
D gene: .
J gene: TRBJ1-4
V gene: TRBV15
CDR3 DNA: TGTGCCACCAGCAGAGTCCGGGGATCTAATGAAAAACTGTTTTTT
CDR3 protein: CATSRVRGSNEKLFF

clone size: .
D gene: TRBD2
J gene: TRBJ2-5
V gene: TRBV7-2
CDR3 DNA: TGTGCCAGCAGCTTAAGGCGGGGGGGAGTGACCCAGTACTTC
CDR3 protein: CASSLRRGGVTQYF

clone size: .
D gene: .
J gene: TRBJ2-3
V gene: TRBV29-1
CDR3 DNA: TGCAGCGTTGATGGGACAGGTCTAACGGGGGGTGGCACAGATACGCAGTATTTT
CDR3 protein: CSVDGTGLTGGGTDTQYF

clone size: .
D gene: TRBD1
J gene: TRBJ2-4
V gene: TRBV2
CDR3 DNA: TGTGCCAGCAGTGGGACAGGGGGATATGGGAACATTCAGTACTTC
CDR3 protein: CASSGTGGYGNIQYF

clone size: .
D gene: .
J gene: TRBJ2-5
V gene: TRBV7-8
CDR3 DNA: TGTGCCAGCAGCGGCGGGGACCCTCGCTCGACCCAGTACTTC
CDR3 protein: CASSGGDPRSTQYF

clone size: .
D gene: .
J gene: TRBJ1-6
V gene: TRBV6-5
CDR3 DNA: TGTGCCAGCAGTTACCGGGAAGGACTAAATTCACCCCTCCACTTT
CDR3 protein: CASSYREGLNSPLHF

clone size: few
D gene: TRBD1
J gene: TRBJ1-5
V gene: TRBV5-1
CDR3 DNA: TGCGCCAGCAGCCTCGGGACAGGGAATCAGCCCCAGCATTTT
CDR3 protein: CASSLGTGNQPQHF

clone size: .
D gene: .
J gene: TRBJ1-2
V gene: TRBV11-3
CDR3 DNA: TGTGCCAGCAGCCCGGGGGGGGGCAACTATGGCTACACCTTC
CDR3 protein: CASSPGGGNYGYTF

clone size: once
D gene: TRBD1
J gene: TRBJ1-2
V gene: TRBV9
CDR3 DNA: TGTGCCAGCAGCGCGGGACAGGGGTTTTTCTATGGCTACACCTTC
CDR3 protein: CASSAGQGFFYGYTF

clone size: once
D gene: .
J gene: TRBJ1-1
V gene: TRBV29-1
CDR3 DNA: TGCAGCGTTGCCCGGGGAACAATCGACACTGAAGCTTTCTTT
CDR3 protein: CSVARGTIDTEAFF

clone size: .
D gene: TRBD1
J gene: TRBJ1-2
V gene: TRBV28
CDR3 DNA: TGTGCCAGCAGTGTGACAGGGATCAGCTATGGCTACACCTTC
CDR3 protein: CASSVTGISYGYTF

clone size: .
D gene: TRBD2
J gene: TRBJ2-3
V gene: TRBV7-8
CDR3 DNA: TGTGCCAGCAGCTTCAGGCTAGCGGGAGGTGATACGCAGTATTTT
CDR3 protein: CASSFRLAGGDTQYF

clone size: .
D gene: .
J gene: TRBJ1-1
V gene: TRBV7-8
CDR3 DNA: TGTGCCAGCAGAGCCGGGACTTCTTCCACTGAAGCTTTCTTT
CDR3 protein: CASRAGTSSTEAFF

clone size: .
D gene: .
J gene: TRBJ2-7
V gene: TRBV4-3
CDR3 DNA: TGCGCCAGCAGCCAAGGGACAGATTTGGGCGAGCAGTACTTC
CDR3 protein: CASSQGTDLGEQYF

clone size: .
D gene: TRBD2
J gene: TRBJ2-7
V gene: TRBV7-2
CDR3 DNA: TGTGCCAGCAGACCCAGCGGGGGGGCCTACGAGCAGTACTTC
CDR3 protein: CASRPSGGAYEQYF